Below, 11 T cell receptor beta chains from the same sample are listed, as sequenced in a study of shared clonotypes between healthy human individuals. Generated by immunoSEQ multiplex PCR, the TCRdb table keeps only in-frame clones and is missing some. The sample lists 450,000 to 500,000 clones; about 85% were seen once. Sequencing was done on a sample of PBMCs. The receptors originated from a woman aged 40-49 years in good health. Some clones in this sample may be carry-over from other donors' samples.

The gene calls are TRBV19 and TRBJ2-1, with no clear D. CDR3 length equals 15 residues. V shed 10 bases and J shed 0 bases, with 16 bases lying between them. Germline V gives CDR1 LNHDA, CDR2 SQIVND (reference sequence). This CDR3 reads CAIGRGESSYNEQFF. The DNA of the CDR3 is TGTGCCATTGGGCGTGGGGAAAGCTCCTACAATGAGCAGTTCTTC.

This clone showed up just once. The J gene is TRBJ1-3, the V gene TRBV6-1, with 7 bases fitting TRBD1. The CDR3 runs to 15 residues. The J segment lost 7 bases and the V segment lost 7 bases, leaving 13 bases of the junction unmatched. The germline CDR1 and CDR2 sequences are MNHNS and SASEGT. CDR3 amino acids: CASNPFQGDRNTIYF. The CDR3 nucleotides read TGTGCCAGCAACCCGTTTCAGGGGGATAGGAACACCATATATTTT.

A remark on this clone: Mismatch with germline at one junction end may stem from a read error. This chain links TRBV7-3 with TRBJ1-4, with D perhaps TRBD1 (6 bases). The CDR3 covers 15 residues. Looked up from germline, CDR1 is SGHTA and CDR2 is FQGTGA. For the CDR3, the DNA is TGTGCCAGCAGCGCAAGACAGGTGTCGGTTCGAAAAACTGTTTTT. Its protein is CASSARQVSVRKTVF.

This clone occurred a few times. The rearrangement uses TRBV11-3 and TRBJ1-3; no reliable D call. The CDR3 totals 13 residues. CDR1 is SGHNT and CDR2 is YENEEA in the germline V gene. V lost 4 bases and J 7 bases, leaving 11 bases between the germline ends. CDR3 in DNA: TGTGCCAGCAGCTCCCAGCCGGGGAACACCATATATTTT. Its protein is CASSSQPGNTIYF.

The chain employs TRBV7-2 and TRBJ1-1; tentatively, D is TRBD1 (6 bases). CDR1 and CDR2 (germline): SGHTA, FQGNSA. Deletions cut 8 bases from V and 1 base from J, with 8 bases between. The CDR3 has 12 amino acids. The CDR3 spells CASGQPNTEAFF. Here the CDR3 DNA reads TGTGCCAGCGGACAGCCGAACACTGAAGCTTTCTTT.

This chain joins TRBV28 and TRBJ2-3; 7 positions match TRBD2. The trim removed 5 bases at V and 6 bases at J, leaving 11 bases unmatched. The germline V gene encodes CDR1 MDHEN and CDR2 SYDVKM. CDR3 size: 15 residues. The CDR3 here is CASSPGGVARDTQYF. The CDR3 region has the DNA TGTGCCAGCAGTCCGGGGGGAGTAGCGCGCGATACGCAGTATTTT. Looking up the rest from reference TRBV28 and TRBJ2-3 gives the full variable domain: DVKVTQSSRYLVKRTGEKVFLECVQDMDHENMFWYRQDPGLGLRLIYFSYDVKMKEKGDIPEGYSVSREKKERFSLILESASTNQTSMYLCASSPGGVARDTQYFGPGTRLTVL.

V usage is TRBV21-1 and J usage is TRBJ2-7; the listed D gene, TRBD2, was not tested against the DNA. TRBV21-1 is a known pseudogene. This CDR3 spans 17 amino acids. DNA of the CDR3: TGTGCCAGCAGCAACCAAGGACTAGCGGGAGGACCCTACGAGCAGTACTTC. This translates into CASSNQGLAGGPYEQYF.

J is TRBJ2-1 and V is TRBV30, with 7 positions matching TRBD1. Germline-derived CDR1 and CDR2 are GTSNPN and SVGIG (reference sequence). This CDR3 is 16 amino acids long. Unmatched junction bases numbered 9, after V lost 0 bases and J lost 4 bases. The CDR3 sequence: CAWSVLGDRRYNEQFF. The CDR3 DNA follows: TGTGCCTGGAGTGTACTAGGGGACAGACGATACAATGAGCAGTTCTTC.

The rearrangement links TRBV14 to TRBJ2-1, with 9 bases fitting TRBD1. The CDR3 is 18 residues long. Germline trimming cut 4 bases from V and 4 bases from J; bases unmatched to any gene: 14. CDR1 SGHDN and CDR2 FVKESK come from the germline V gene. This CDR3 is CASSPPVAGQGTYNEQFF. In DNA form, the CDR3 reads TGTGCCAGCAGCCCCCCCGTCGCGGGACAGGGTACGTACAATGAGCAGTTCTTC.

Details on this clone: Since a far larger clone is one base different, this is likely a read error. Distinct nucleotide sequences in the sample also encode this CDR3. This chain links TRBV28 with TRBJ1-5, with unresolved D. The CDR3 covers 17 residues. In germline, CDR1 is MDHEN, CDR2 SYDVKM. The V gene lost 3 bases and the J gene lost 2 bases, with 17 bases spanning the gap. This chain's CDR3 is CASSFVSDLGRNQPQHF. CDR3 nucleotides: TGTGCCAGCAGTTTTGTATCTGATCTAGGCCGCAATCAGCCCCAGCATTTT.

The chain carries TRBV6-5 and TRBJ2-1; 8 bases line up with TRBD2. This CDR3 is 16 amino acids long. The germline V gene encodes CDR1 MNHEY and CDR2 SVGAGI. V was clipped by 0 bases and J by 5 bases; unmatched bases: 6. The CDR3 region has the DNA TGTGCCAGCAGTTACTCCGGGACTAGTAGCCACAATGAGCAGTTCTTC. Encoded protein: CASSYSGTSSHNEQFF.